The sequence of this T cell receptor beta chain was determined in a study of T cells in women clearing cervical HPV infection. About the study: Women with histologically confirmed HPV16-related CIN3 or worse, 2 with invasive cancer, served as cases.

V lost 3 bases, J lost 0 bases, and 6 bases stayed unmatched. The length of the CDR3 is 17 residues. CDR1 and CDR2 (germline): SGHRS, YFSETQ. The assay was immunoSEQ multiplex PCR, and TCRdb's table has in-frame clones only and misses some. The specimen's table records around 28,000 clones. Notes on this clone: Coverage ceases 3 residues before the CDR3 finishes, and the germline J gene fills in the end.

V gene TRBV5-1 combines with J gene TRBJ2-6, with 7 bases matching TRBD1. The specimen sequenced was blood buffy coat. This sequence originates from a woman aged 18-69 years with a cervical HPV16 infection that either progressed to CIN3+ or cleared (not recorded which). The CDR3 sequence is CASSYRGLGSGANVLTF. The DNA read from the CDR3 is TGCGCCAGCAGCTACAGGGGTTTAGGCTCTGGGGCCAACGTC.